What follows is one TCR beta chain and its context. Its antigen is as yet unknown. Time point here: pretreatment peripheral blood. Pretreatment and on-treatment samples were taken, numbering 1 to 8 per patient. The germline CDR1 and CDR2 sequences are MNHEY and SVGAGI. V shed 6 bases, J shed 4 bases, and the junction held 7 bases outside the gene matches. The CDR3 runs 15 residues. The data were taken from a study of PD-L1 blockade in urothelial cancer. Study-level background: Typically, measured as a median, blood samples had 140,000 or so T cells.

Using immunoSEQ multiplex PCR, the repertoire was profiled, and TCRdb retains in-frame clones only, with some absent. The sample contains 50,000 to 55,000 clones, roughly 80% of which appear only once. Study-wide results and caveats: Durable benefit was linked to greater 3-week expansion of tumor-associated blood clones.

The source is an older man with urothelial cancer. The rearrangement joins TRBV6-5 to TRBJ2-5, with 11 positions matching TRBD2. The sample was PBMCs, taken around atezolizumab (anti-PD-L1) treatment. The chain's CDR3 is CASRRGTSGGETQYF. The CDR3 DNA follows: TGTGCCAGCAGGAGAGGGACTAGCGGAGGAGAGACCCAGTACTTC.